This T cell receptor beta chain was documented in a study of response to subunit inactivated influenza vaccine. Study outcomes and limitations: Authors suggested few new T cells are recruited by each seasonal influenza vaccination.

Remarks on this clonotype: What it binds is not known.

The V and J ends lost 0 bases and 1 base, in that order; junction bases with no gene match: 13. The CDR3 loop spans 19 amino acids. The germline V gene encodes CDR1 MGHRA and CDR2 YSYEKL. TCRdb analysed the RT-PCR reads with MiXCR anew, one entry per CDR3 protein. Of hundreds of thousands of distinct CDR3 sequences listed, 14% were seen once; the top ten hold roughly 7.2%. Sequenced here: PBMCs from blood, sampled 14 days before vaccination. V gene TRBV4-1 combines with J gene TRBJ2-3; 7 bases map to TRBD2. The sequence was collected from a man aged 45-65 years who received an inactivated influenza vaccine. Here the CDR3 reads CASSQEYLAAPAGTDTQYF. CDR3 coding DNA: TGCGCCAGCAGCCAAGAGTATCTAGCGGCCCCGGCGGGCACAGATACGCAGTATTTT.